A selection of T cell receptor beta chains follows, all from one sample in a study of blood T cell repertoires in COVID-19. Profiling relied on immunoSEQ multiplex PCR, and the TCRdb table lists in-frame clones only, not all of them. The data contain 350,000 to 400,000 clones, approximately 93% of them seen just once; the ten biggest clones take up around 0.94%. The sample comprised PBMCs or T cells enriched from blood (not recorded which). The receptors come from a woman aged 40-49 years who had been exposed to COVID-19. CDR3s include the opening cysteine and the closing phenylalanine or tryptophan. A D gene is named only where the DNA matches it firmly. For some rows the clone size is stated as once, few or many, or as a class when expanded; others skip it.

J: TRBJ1-2
size: -
V: TRBV5-6
D: -
CDR3: CASSLEVWRDYGYTF
DNA: TGTGCCAGCAGCTTGGAGGTTTGGAGGGACTATGGCTACACCTTC

J: TRBJ2-1
size: -
V: TRBV14
D: TRBD2
CDR3: CASSVSPSGGYNEQFF
DNA: TGTGCCAGCAGCGTCTCGCCTAGCGGGGGTTACAATGAGCAGTTCTTC

J: TRBJ2-5
size: -
V: TRBV11-1
D: TRBD1
CDR3: CASSRDRETQYF
DNA: TGTGCCAGCAGCAGGGACAGGGAGACCCAGTACTTC

J: TRBJ1-2
size: -
V: TRBV19
D: TRBD1
CDR3: CASSKGGRGLGNYGYTF
DNA: TGTGCCAGTAGTAAAGGGGGCAGAGGTCTGGGGAACTATGGCTACACCTTC

J: TRBJ2-7
size: -
V: TRBV7-9
D: -
CDR3: CASSATGYEQYF
DNA: TGTGCCAGCAGCGCTACAGGGTACGAGCAGTACTTC

J: TRBJ2-4
size: -
V: TRBV15
D: -
CDR3: CATSRDFNALGKYF
DNA: TGTGCCACCAGCAGAGATTTCAACGCCCTCGGGAAGTACTTC

J: TRBJ1-1
size: -
V: TRBV6-4
D: TRBD1
CDR3: CASSRDRGTEAFF
DNA: TGTGCCAGCAGCCGGGACAGAGGCACTGAAGCTTTCTTT

J: TRBJ2-2
size: once
V: TRBV19
D: TRBD2
CDR3: CATRGLAGASGELFF
DNA: TGTGCCACAAGGGGCCTAGCGGGAGCGAGCGGGGAGCTGTTTTTT

J: TRBJ2-5
size: -
V: TRBV5-1
D: TRBD2
CDR3: CASSSLAEGGETQYF
DNA: TGCGCCAGCAGCTCACTAGCGGAGGGGGGAGAGACCCAGTACTTC

J: TRBJ2-2
size: -
V: TRBV30
D: -
CDR3: CAWTLDSGTGELFF
DNA: TGTGCCTGGACCTTGGACAGTGGCACCGGGGAGCTGTTTTTT

J: TRBJ2-7
size: -
V: TRBV9
D: TRBD1
CDR3: CASSGGQDLYEQYF
DNA: TGTGCCAGCAGCGGCGGACAGGACCTATACGAGCAGTACTTC

J: TRBJ1-5
size: -
V: TRBV19
D: TRBD1
CDR3: CASNDRGRQPQHF
DNA: TGTGCCAGTAATGACAGGGGAAGACAGCCCCAGCATTTT

J: TRBJ1-1
size: -
V: TRBV7-9
D: -
CDR3: CASSLGRALTNTEAFF
DNA: TGTGCCAGCAGCTTAGGCAGGGCCTTAACGAACACTGAAGCTTTCTTT

J: TRBJ1-2
size: -
V: TRBV5-1
D: TRBD1
CDR3: CASSSNSWTGSNYGYTF
DNA: TGCGCCAGCAGCTCCAACTCCTGGACAGGCTCTAACTATGGCTACACCTTC

J: TRBJ2-1
size: -
V: TRBV12-3/TRBV12-4
D: -
CDR3: CASSFLDWDEQFF
DNA: TGTGCCAGCAGTTTTCTAGACTGGGATGAGCAGTTCTTC

J: TRBJ2-3
size: -
V: TRBV6-1
D: TRBD2
CDR3: CASSEALGGRRDTQYF
DNA: TGTGCCAGCAGTGAAGCGCTGGGCGGGAGAAGGGATACGCAGTATTTT

J: TRBJ2-7
size: -
V: TRBV3-1/TRBV3-2
D: TRBD2
CDR3: CASSQGWSGVKKKYEQYF
DNA: TGTGCCAGCAGCCAAGGGTGGAGCGGGGTCAAAAAAAAATACGAGCAGTACTTC

J: TRBJ1-6
size: -
V: TRBV6-5
D: TRBD1
CDR3: CASLQGATNSPLHF
DNA: TGTGCCAGCTTACAGGGGGCCACCAATTCACCCCTCCACTTT

J: TRBJ1-5
size: -
V: TRBV2
D: -
CDR3: CASSEAGGTQHF
DNA: TGTGCCAGCAGTGAAGCGGGAGGGACCCAGCATTTT

J: TRBJ2-5
size: -
V: TRBV5-8
D: -
CDR3: CASRAGTARGGETQYF
DNA: TGTGCCAGCAGAGCTGGGACAGCCCGGGGAGGAGAGACCCAGTACTTC

J: TRBJ2-6
size: -
V: TRBV5-6
D: -
CDR3: CASSLDRGRTGANVLTF
DNA: TGTGCCAGCAGCTTGGATCGGGGGAGGACTGGGGCCAACGTCCTGACTTTC

J: TRBJ1-5
size: -
V: TRBV4-3
D: -
CDR3: CASSQAFTGSNQPQHF
DNA: TGCGCCAGCAGCCAAGCATTCACAGGGAGCAATCAGCCCCAGCATTTT

J: TRBJ2-7
size: -
V: TRBV29-1
D: -
CDR3: CSVEGLDGDEQYF
DNA: TGCAGCGTTGAGGGACTGGATGGCGACGAGCAGTACTTC

J: TRBJ2-2
size: once
V: TRBV5-1
D: -
CDR3: CASIPGANTGELFF
DNA: TGCGCCAGCATCCCAGGGGCGAACACCGGGGAGCTGTTTTTT

J: TRBJ2-3
size: -
V: TRBV5-1
D: TRBD2
CDR3: CASSPGERGESTDTQYF
DNA: TGCGCCAGCAGCCCAGGGGAGCGGGGGGAGAGCACAGATACGCAGTATTTT

J: TRBJ1-2
size: few
V: TRBV3-1/TRBV3-2
D: TRBD1
CDR3: CASSLQGAYGYTF
DNA: TGTGCCAGCAGCTTACAGGGGGCCTATGGCTACACCTTC

J: TRBJ2-4
size: -
V: TRBV12-3/TRBV12-4
D: TRBD2
CDR3: CASSLGTSGIQYF
DNA: TGTGCCAGCAGTTTAGGGACTAGCGGCATTCAGTACTTC

J: TRBJ2-1
size: -
V: TRBV3-1/TRBV3-2
D: -
CDR3: CASSQDQRPRWNEQFF
DNA: TGTGCCAGCAGCCAAGATCAGCGACCACGTTGGAATGAGCAGTTCTTC

J: TRBJ1-5
size: few
V: TRBV7-9
D: -
CDR3: CASDSGLRNQPQHF
DNA: TGTGCCAGCGACTCAGGGCTTCGCAATCAGCCCCAGCATTTT

J: TRBJ1-1
size: -
V: TRBV12-3/TRBV12-4
D: TRBD1
CDR3: CASSLGGRNEAFF
DNA: TGTGCCAGCAGTCTAGGGGGCCGGAATGAAGCTTTCTTT

J: TRBJ1-6
size: -
V: TRBV10-3
D: -
CDR3: CAISQQDSPLHF
DNA: TGTGCCATCAGCCAGCAGGATTCACCCCTCCACTTT

J: TRBJ2-5
size: -
V: TRBV7-9
D: -
CDR3: CASSLAPQETQYF
DNA: TGTGCCAGCAGCCTAGCCCCACAAGAGACCCAGTACTTC

J: TRBJ1-6
size: -
V: TRBV6-5
D: TRBD1
CDR3: CASRGTGRAYSPLHF
DNA: TGTGCCAGTCGGGGGACAGGGAGGGCATATTCACCCCTCCACTTT

J: TRBJ1-2
size: -
V: TRBV6-2/TRBV6-3
D: TRBD1
CDR3: CASSFARTGLYGYTF
DNA: TGTGCCAGCAGTTTTGCCCGGACAGGCCTCTATGGCTACACCTTC

J: TRBJ2-1
size: -
V: TRBV21-1
D: -
CDR3: CASSKVTSGRSTYNEQFF
DNA: TGTGCCAGCAGCAAAGTTACTAGCGGGAGATCGACCTACAATGAGCAGTTCTTC

J: TRBJ2-3
size: -
V: TRBV11-3
D: -
CDR3: CASSATADTQYF
DNA: TGTGCCAGCAGCGCAACAGCAGATACGCAGTATTTT

J: TRBJ2-2
size: -
V: TRBV12-3/TRBV12-4
D: TRBD1
CDR3: CASRDRAGGELFF
DNA: TGTGCCAGCAGAGACAGGGCCGGCGGGGAGCTGTTTTTT

J: TRBJ1-1
size: -
V: TRBV18
D: TRBD1
CDR3: CASSPSRQGGRMGNTEAFF
DNA: TGTGCCAGCTCGCCGAGCCGACAGGGCGGTAGAATGGGGAACACTGAAGCTTTCTTT

J: TRBJ2-7
size: -
V: TRBV6-5
D: -
CDR3: CASSYSRARSSYEQYF
DNA: TGTGCCAGCAGTTACTCGAGGGCCAGGAGCTCCTACGAGCAGTACTTC

J: TRBJ2-1
size: -
V: TRBV9
D: TRBD2
CDR3: CASSVVPGLAGGNEQFF
DNA: TGTGCCAGCAGCGTAGTCCCAGGGCTAGCGGGGGGGAATGAGCAGTTCTTC

J: TRBJ1-6
size: -
V: TRBV9
D: -
CDR3: CASSVAPGQAFHF
DNA: TGTGCCAGCAGCGTAGCCCCTGGCCAGGCCTTCCACTTT

J: TRBJ2-5
size: once
V: TRBV2
D: TRBD1
CDR3: CASSGTGGGLETQYF
DNA: TGTGCCAGCAGTGGGACAGGGGGTGGGTTGGAGACCCAGTACTTC

J: TRBJ2-7
size: -
V: TRBV7-8
D: TRBD1
CDR3: CASSFRDRDYEQYF
DNA: TGTGCCAGCAGCTTCCGGGACAGGGACTACGAGCAGTACTTC

J: TRBJ2-7
size: -
V: TRBV19
D: -
CDR3: CASSTATSLFVYEQYF
DNA: TGTGCCAGTAGTACGGCGACTAGTCTCTTCGTCTACGAGCAGTACTTC